The clone carrying this T cell receptor beta chain appeared once. The data stem from a study of blood T cell repertoires in COVID-19. Original methodology: The assay estimated nucleated cells by amplifying reference gene primers. Sequenced by immunoSEQ multiplex PCR; TCRdb stores in-frame clones only, minus some. V and J calls and clone size are copied from that table; D and trimming were computed from the DNA. The sample yields some 320,000 clones, about nine tenths seen once. The CDR3 length is 15 residues. Trimming removed 4 bases from V and 5 bases from J; junction bases left unmatched: 9. The V gene's germline CDR1 is SEHNR and CDR2 FQNEAQ (reference sequence).

The source material was PBMCs or T cells enriched from blood (not recorded which). The TCR was taken from a man between 60 and 75 years old who had recovered from COVID-19. J is TRBJ1-2 and V is TRBV7-9, with TRBD1 identical over 8 bases. CDR3 sequence reads: CASSSDDRGDYGYTF. In nucleotides, the CDR3 is TGTGCCAGCAGCTCCGATGACAGGGGAGATTATGGCTACACCTTC.